The rows below give T cell receptor beta chains drawn from one sample of a study of blood T cell repertoires in COVID-19. Produced via immunoSEQ multiplex PCR; TCRdb's table is partial and in-frame only. This sample has fewer than 300,000 clones; approximately 90% occur once, and the top ten carry around 1.1%. The sample taken for sequencing was PBMCs or T cells enriched from blood (not recorded which). The receptors were sampled from a woman in her thirties who had recovered from COVID-19. The CDR3 runs from the conserved cysteine through the conserved F or W. A D gene is named only where the DNA matches it firmly.

J: TRBJ1-4
D: TRBD1
V: TRBV10-3
CDR3: CAIRGQDEKLFF
DNA: TGTGCCATCAGAGGACAGGATGAAAAACTGTTTTTT

J: TRBJ1-2
D: -
V: TRBV3-1/TRBV3-2
CDR3: CASSQGGFNYGYTF
DNA: TGTGCCAGCAGCCAGGGGGGATTTAACTATGGCTACACCTTC

J: TRBJ1-2
D: -
V: TRBV4-1
CDR3: CASSQDRTAGEGYTF
DNA: TGCGCCAGCAGCCAAGATCGAACTGCGGGTGAGGGCTACACCTTC

J: TRBJ1-5
D: -
V: TRBV4-1
CDR3: CASSQVAGQPQHF
DNA: TGCGCCAGCAGCCAAGTAGCGGGTCAGCCCCAGCATTTT

J: TRBJ2-7
D: -
V: TRBV20-1
CDR3: CSASEQGYEQYF
DNA: TGCAGTGCTAGTGAACAGGGCTACGAGCAGTACTTC

J: TRBJ2-1
D: -
V: TRBV5-1
CDR3: CASSLGLSSYNEQFF
DNA: TGCGCCAGCAGCTTGGGGTTGAGCTCCTACAATGAGCAGTTCTTC

J: TRBJ1-1
D: TRBD1
V: TRBV28
CDR3: CASSSADRVEAFF
DNA: TGTGCCAGCAGCTCTGCCGACAGGGTTGAAGCTTTCTTT

J: TRBJ1-2
D: TRBD1
V: TRBV6-5
CDR3: CASSYMGQGNYGYTF
DNA: TGTGCCAGCAGTTACATGGGACAGGGTAACTATGGCTACACCTTC

J: TRBJ1-2
D: -
V: TRBV18
CDR3: CASSTGAAGGYTF
DNA: TGTGCCAGCTCTACAGGCGCTGCCGGCGGCTACACCTTC

J: TRBJ2-2
D: TRBD2
V: TRBV4-2
CDR3: CASSQESLAETGELFF
DNA: TGTGCCAGCAGCCAAGAGTCACTAGCGGAGACCGGGGAGCTGTTTTTT

J: TRBJ2-3
D: -
V: TRBV29-1
CDR3: CSVEGLVDTQYF
DNA: TGCAGCGTTGAAGGACTAGTAGATACGCAGTATTTT